This T cell receptor (beta chain) was captured by sequencing in a study of blood T cell repertoires in COVID-19. Study at large: Researchers got acute and convalescent COVID-19 samples from the United States, Italy and Spain. PBMCs, B-cell-depleted T cells, or T cells were the source of the cDNA or gDNA that made up the material.

The CDR3 consists of 16 residues. Germline loops: CDR1 SGHAT, CDR2 FQNNGV. V lost 5 bases to trimming and J lost 3 bases, with 20 bases between them. The authors' processing: The authors estimated nucleated cell counts from reference gene primer amplification. The method was immunoSEQ multiplex PCR; TCRdb's version includes in-frame clones alone and lacks a portion of them. Clone size and V and J calls were adopted from that table, with D and trimming inferred from the DNA. Counted here are about 57,000 clones, around 80% occurring once; the ten biggest clones make up around 30%. What was sequenced was peripheral blood. The chain carries TRBV11-2 and TRBJ2-7; the D gene is possibly TRBD1 (6 bases). This TCR derives from a human donor in a cohort sampled during active COVID-19. The CDR3 coding sequence is TGTGCCAGCAGCCCCACCAGCGGACAGATCAACTACGAGCAGTACTTC. Residues: CASSPTSGQINYEQYF.